The 13 T cell receptor beta chains listed next were all sequenced from one sample in a study of Graves' ophthalmopathy and Graves' hyperthyroidism. Researchers took RNA transcripts and amplified TCR beta CDR3 regions from them. Second-round multiplex PCR followed a first-round RT-PCR using HTBI primers. TCRdb independently ran MiXCR on the multiplex PCR reads; one entry per CDR3 protein. This table holds hundreds of thousands of distinct CDR3 sequences, about 20% found once. The sequenced material came from peripheral blood. These receptors were collected from a woman aged 18-29 years with stable Graves' hyperthyroidism. Some clones in this sample may be carry-over from other donors' samples.

This clonotype occurred many times. The J gene is TRBJ1-5, the V gene TRBV6-5; D gene ambiguous. This CDR3 region has 13 residues. V lost 2 bases and J 5 bases, leaving 7 bases between the germline ends. Germline V CDR1 and CDR2: MNHEY, SVGAGI. CDR3 coding DNA: TGTGCCAGCAGTTACAAGGGCGATCAGCCCCAGCATTTT. It yields the protein CASSYKGDQPQHF.

This clonotype has ten or more counts. The chain joins TRBV28 to TRBJ2-5; 7 nucleotides match TRBD1. Germline loops: CDR1 MDHEN, CDR2 SYDVKM. V was clipped by 8 bases and J by 4 bases; unmatched bases: 10. This CDR3 has 14 residues. CDR3 amino acids: CASFPGTDRETQYF. DNA for the CDR3: TGTGCCAGCTTTCCCGGGACAGATCGAGAGACCCAGTACTTC.

This clonotype came up many times. The chain recombines TRBV6-5 with TRBJ2-7, with 8 bases matching TRBD1. CDR1 is MNHEY, CDR2 SVGAGI, per germline. Trimming took 2 bases from V and 4 from J; bases not matched to a gene: 4. CDR3 length equals 14 residues. The CDR3 DNA reads TGTGCCAGCAGTTACACCAGGGGGCAATACGAGCAGTACTTC. Translated: CASSYTRGQYEQYF.

This clonotype occurred a few times. The chain employs TRBV11-2 and TRBJ2-5; maybe TRBD2 (7 bases). The V and J ends lost 2 bases and 5 bases respectively, with 12 bases between them. The CDR3 consists of 14 residues. The V gene's germline CDR1 is SGHAT and CDR2 FQNNGV. The CDR3 nucleotides read TGTGCCAGCAGCTTAATGGGGGGGCCGGAGACCCAGTACTTC. Its protein product is CASSLMGGPETQYF.

The chain joins TRBV13 to TRBJ2-2; 11 bases align to TRBD1. This CDR3 is built from 15 residues. Trimming at V came to 6 bases and at J to 1 base, leaving 1 base not matched to a gene. Germline assignment: CDR1 PRHDT and CDR2 FYEKMQ (reference sequence). The CDR3: CASRGTGGNTGELFF. In nucleotides, the CDR3 is TGTGCCAGCAGGGGGACAGGGGGGAACACCGGGGAGCTGTTTTTT.

This clonotype was seen many times. V gene TRBV12-3 or TRBV12-4 combines with J gene TRBJ1-1; D not resolved. Between the trimmed V and J ends, which lost 3 bases and 4 bases, there was a span of 6 bases. This CDR3 spans 12 amino acids. CDR3 DNA: TGTGCCAGCAGTTTTTCAATCACTGAAGCTTTCTTT. Protein sequence: CASSFSITEAFF.

In this sample, this clonotype turned up many times. The J gene is TRBJ2-5, the V gene TRBV20-1, with 7 bases lining up with TRBD2. CDR3 length equals 13 residues. V lost 5 bases, J lost 3 bases, and 6 bases stayed unmatched. Germline assignment: CDR1 DFQATT and CDR2 SNEGSKA (reference sequence). CDR3 protein: CSAGRSGEETQYF. In DNA form, the CDR3 reads TGCAGTGCTGGGCGGAGCGGGGAAGAGACCCAGTACTTC.

This clonotype has more than one count but fewer than ten. Since a much larger clone is just one base distant, this may be a read error. V usage is TRBV27 and J usage is TRBJ1-1, with D possibly being TRBD1 (5 bases). Germline values: CDR1 MNHEY, CDR2 SMNVEV (reference sequence). The CDR3 consists of 14 residues. The CDR3 region has the DNA TGTGCCAGCGGTTTATCAGGGACCCAGACTGAAGCTTTCTTT. Amino acid sequence: CASGLSGTQTEAFF.

The rearrangement joins TRBV12-3 or TRBV12-4 to TRBJ1-1; no clear D. The CDR3 totals 15 residues. Trimming pared 6 bases from V and 1 base from J, leaving 15 bases between. In DNA, the CDR3 is TGTGCCAGCAGCCCGCCGTCACCAAGGAACACTGAAGCTTTCTTT. It translates to CASSPPSPRNTEAFF.

The chain carries TRBV6-1 and TRBJ1-2; TRBD1 is a possible D gene (5 bases). The germline V gene has CDR1 MNHNS and CDR2 SASEGT. The CDR3 contains 12 residues. Between the trimmed V and J ends, which lost 4 bases and 8 bases, there was a span of 11 bases. The CDR3 DNA is TGTGCCAGCAGTGCCGGGCCAGGGGGCTACACCTTC. Translating it yields CASSAGPGGYTF.

Ten or more counts support this clonotype. The gene calls are TRBV12-3 or TRBV12-4 and TRBJ1-2; no clear D gene. The CDR3 is made up of 12 amino acids. Trimming took 4 bases from V and 7 from J, leaving 10 bases between them. In DNA, the CDR3 is TGTGCCAGCAGTTACGGGCGTCGTGGCTACACCTTC. This codes for CASSYGRRGYTF.

In this sample, this clonotype turned up many times. The chain carries TRBV29-1 and TRBJ2-7; D may match TRBD1 or TRBD2 (6 bases each). V shed 4 bases and J shed 2 bases, with 15 bases lying between them. Germline-derived CDR1 and CDR2 are SQVTM and ANQGSEA. The CDR3 covers 14 residues. The CDR3: CSVARPGEAYEQYF. CDR3 sequence (DNA): TGCAGCGTTGCCCGCCCAGGGGAGGCCTACGAGCAGTACTTC.

The chain uses TRBV28 and TRBJ1-6; no reliable D call. The CDR3 is made up of 14 amino acids. Trimming removed 3 bases at V and 5 bases at J, with 8 bases between. Germline V gene lookup returns CDR1 MDHEN and CDR2 SYDVKM. CDR3 sequence: CASSLFSDNSPLHF. The CDR3 DNA reads as TGTGCCAGCAGTTTGTTTAGTGATAATTCACCCCTCCACTTT.